This entry describes one T cell receptor (beta chain). Its antigen remains undetermined. The record has no base qualities; no much larger clone is one base away. The entry originates in a study of T cell changes during pregnancy in multiple sclerosis (dated by TCRdb to the late 2010s). About the study as a whole: Changes in the T cell repertoire over the course of pregnancy were examined in this study in women with multiple sclerosis.

From cysteine to phenylalanine, the CDR3 is 15 amino acids long. The entry retains the CDR3 DNA only, 45 bases that are in frame from base 1. The germline V gene provides CDR1 SQVTM and CDR2 ANQGSEA. The V and J ends are trimmed by 7 bases and 0 bases, leaving 18 bases between them. Libraries were constructed by the immunoSEQ multiplex PCR assay. TCRdb stores this immuneACCESS table with in-frame sequences only. Part of the clones is absent; in the studies checked, under half of the shortfall reflects unresolved V genes, and no reason is known for the rest. The sample table contains about 38,000 clones; only one count was recorded for nearly 95% of them. About 0.37% of the sample lies in the top ten.

This material consisted of CD4+ T cells from peripheral blood mononuclear cells, taken after pregnancy. This TCR was recovered from a female donor in good health, enrolled as a control in a pregnancy study. The sequence joins TRBV29-1 to TRBJ1-1; TRBD1 is possibly the D segment (6 matching bases). The sequence in DNA is TGCAGCGGGTCAGGGGACCGATCGGTGAACACTGAAGCTTTCTTT. Its product reads: CSGSGDRSVNTEAFF.